This TCR beta chain is from a study of cytomegalovirus exposure and HLA in healthy donors. The study, taken as a whole, reports: TCR association rates varied by HLA locus in a later analysis, with DRB1 highest and HLA-C lowest.

Primers: 60 Vbeta forward and 13 Jbeta reverse. The assay was immunoSEQ multiplex PCR, and TCRdb's table has in-frame clones only and misses some. The data show 160,000 or so clones, 79% seen once. Trimming left V 6 bases short and J 7 bases short, with 12 bases between. Germline V gene sequence: CDR1 MNHEY, CDR2 SVGAGI. The CDR3 length is 12 residues. As for this clone: What it recognizes is unknown.

The chain has TRBV6-5 and TRBJ1-1, with D tentatively TRBD1 (6 bases). Sequencing was done on a sample of PBMCs. The TCR originated in a middle-aged woman in good health and CMV-seronegative. Here the CDR3 reads CASRQGQREAFF. In DNA form, the CDR3 reads TGTGCCAGCAGACAGGGCCAGCGTGAAGCTTTCTTT.